The 22 T cell receptor beta chains presented below share a single source sample, sequenced in a study of cytomegalovirus exposure and HLA in healthy donors. Primers included in the PCR were 60 Vbeta and 13 Jbeta primers. TCRdb's copy holds only in-frame clones and misses some; the assay was immunoSEQ multiplex PCR. The data contain around 200,000 clones, around 83% of them seen just once; the ten biggest clones take up 1.2%. Sample: PBMCs. The source of these receptors is a girl between 2 and 10 years old in good health and CMV-seropositive.

The chain employs TRBV11-3 and TRBJ2-1, with TRBD2 matching over 8 bases. The germline CDR1 and CDR2 sequences are SGHNT and YENEEA. The V gene end was trimmed by 3 bases and the J gene end by 7 bases; junction bases not matched to a gene: 5. This CDR3 is built from 14 residues. This CDR3 is CASSFTGRGNEQFF. The CDR3, as DNA: TGTGCCAGCAGCTTTACCGGGAGGGGAAATGAGCAGTTCTTC.

The CDR3 nucleotides read TGTGCCAGCAGCTTAGCGCTGGGGCGGATCTATGGCTACACCTTC. Amino acid sequence: CASSLALGRIYGYTF. This chain uses TRBV7-9 with TRBJ1-2; possibly TRBD1 for D (5 bases). The CDR3 loop spans 15 amino acids. Trimming shortened V by 0 bases and J by 4 bases, and 12 bases separated the two germline ends. CDR1 is SEHNR, CDR2 FQNEAQ, per germline (reference sequence).

The V and J genes are TRBV6-6 and TRBJ1-2; D is uncertain. CDR3 length equals 15 residues. The V end was cut by 2 bases, the J end by 5 bases, with 15 bases between. The germline gives CDR1 MNHNY, CDR2 SVGAGI (reference sequence). CDR3 region: CASSYGLSGKYGYTF. CDR3 bases: TGTGCCAGCAGTTACGGCCTCTCAGGAAAATATGGCTACACCTTC.

The chain couples TRBV7-9 to TRBJ2-6; D is possibly TRBD1 (6 bases). V dropped 1 base and J dropped 4 bases, with 11 bases sitting between them. In germline, CDR1 is SEHNR, CDR2 FQNEAQ (reference sequence). CDR3 size: 16 residues. CDR3 loop: CASSLEQGWGANVLTF. The CDR3 coding sequence is TGTGCCAGCAGCTTAGAACAGGGATGGGGGGCCAACGTCCTGACTTTC.

The chain carries TRBV6-5 and TRBJ1-5; D gene unclear. Deletions cut 0 bases from V and 6 bases from J, with 12 bases between. The germline CDR1 and CDR2 sequences are MNHEY and SVGAGI. The CDR3 is 15 amino acids. CDR3 amino acids: CASSYSWGVGQPQHF. As DNA, the CDR3 is TGTGCCAGCAGTTACTCGTGGGGAGTCGGTCAGCCCCAGCATTTT.

The chain uses TRBV6-1 and TRBJ2-2, with a possible D match to TRBD1 (6 bases). This CDR3 comprises 16 residues. The germline gives CDR1 MNHNS, CDR2 SASEGT. Trimming cost V 2 bases and J 5 bases, with 15 bases left between them. The CDR3 DNA follows: TGTGCCAGCAGTGAAAGGGGGACCGTGATTACCGGGGAGCTGTTTTTT. Encoded protein: CASSERGTVITGELFF.

The chain combines TRBV2 with TRBJ1-1; TRBD1 aligns across 9 bases. The length of the CDR3 is 12 residues. The ends lost 4 bases at V and 8 bases at J; junction bases unmatched: 2. Germline V lookup: CDR1 SNHLY, CDR2 FYNNEI. This CDR3 reads CASSVGTGEAFF. CDR3 DNA sequence: TGTGCCAGCAGTGTTGGGACAGGGGAAGCTTTCTTT.

The chain joins TRBV6-1 to TRBJ2-7, with D possibly TRBD2 on 6 matching bases. Trimming took 5 bases from V and 2 from J, leaving 16 bases between them. The CDR3 consists of 15 residues. Germline V gene lookup returns CDR1 MNHNS and CDR2 SASEGT. The CDR3 DNA follows: TGTGCCAGCAGTCCGAACCTAGCGCCGACCTACGAGCAGTACTTC. It codes for CASSPNLAPTYEQYF.

The chain combines TRBV4-2 with TRBJ2-7, with TRBD1 matching over 11 bases. The CDR3 is 14 amino acids. Germline lookup yields CDR1 LGHNA and CDR2 YNFKEQ. V lost 8 bases, J lost 6 bases, and 9 bases stayed unmatched. The CDR3 sequence is CASALGQGAGEQYF. CDR3 DNA sequence: TGTGCCAGCGCTCTCGGACAGGGGGCGGGCGAGCAGTACTTC.

This chain connects TRBV19 to TRBJ2-3; 15 nucleotides agree with TRBD2. After removal of 6 bases from V and 2 bases from J, the junction contained 6 bases not matched to a gene. The CDR3 runs 17 residues. Germline CDR1 reads LNHDA; CDR2 reads SQIVND (reference sequence). CDR3 coding DNA: TGTGCCAGTAGCAAGGGACTAGCGGGAGGCTCCACAGATACGCAGTATTTT. Its protein product is CASSKGLAGGSTDTQYF.

This chain joins TRBV18 and TRBJ1-5; TRBD1 aligns across 7 bases. Germline values: CDR1 KGHSH, CDR2 LQKENI. V dropped 6 bases and J dropped 1; count of bases not matched to a gene: 9. The CDR3 runs 16 residues. The CDR3 region is CASSLGQLISNQPQHF. CDR3 DNA sequence: TGTGCCAGCTCCCTGGGACAGCTGATAAGCAATCAGCCCCAGCATTTT.

V is TRBV15 and J is TRBJ2-7; D may be TRBD2 (5 bases). The length of the CDR3 is 16 residues. Trimming cost V 0 bases and J 2 bases, with 14 bases left between them. The germline V gene encodes CDR1 LNHNV and CDR2 YYDKDF (reference sequence). The CDR3 nucleotides read TGTGCCACCAGCAGAGATGGACCGAGGGATCCCTACGAGCAGTACTTC. Amino acids: CATSRDGPRDPYEQYF.

The chain links TRBV6-1 to TRBJ2-7, with 10 bases that match TRBD2. The CDR3 is 15 residues long. Germline-derived CDR1 and CDR2 are MNHNS and SASEGT. V trimming: 10 bases; J trimming: 4 bases; junction bases outside the gene matches: 13. CDR3 region: CATQTGTSAEYEQYF. CDR3 nucleotide sequence: TGTGCCACCCAGACCGGGACTAGCGCCGAGTACGAGCAGTACTTC.

The CDR3 nucleotides read TGTGCCAGCAGCCAGCAGGGGTACACTGAAGCTTTCTTT. Its translation: CASSQQGYTEAFF. The chain is built from TRBV14 and TRBJ1-1; D is perhaps TRBD1 (6 bases). This CDR3 is 13 amino acids long. CDR1 is SGHDN and CDR2 is FVKESK in the germline V gene. Trimming removed 3 bases at V and 3 bases at J, with 8 bases between.

This sequence joins TRBV6-5 and TRBJ1-1; possibly TRBD1 for D (6 bases). The CDR3 loop spans 14 amino acids. Germline V lookup: CDR1 MNHEY, CDR2 SVGAGI. The V and J ends lost 6 bases and 1 base respectively, with 12 bases between them. The CDR3 DNA reads TGTGCCAGCAGCCCCGGGACAAGGAACACTGAAGCTTTCTTT. Residues: CASSPGTRNTEAFF.

The chain employs TRBV5-4 and TRBJ1-1; D remains unclear. This CDR3 contains 14 residues. Germline CDR1 SGHNT, CDR2 YYREEE (reference sequence). Trimming took off 0 bases at V and 1 base at J, with 7 bases between the two ends. The CDR3 DNA is TGTGCCAGCAGCTTGGGCGGCCAGAACACTGAAGCTTTCTTT. This gives the protein CASSLGGQNTEAFF.

This chain uses TRBV29-1 with TRBJ2-1; TRBD2 is a possible D gene (6 bases). The CDR3 runs 15 residues. Germline CDR1 reads SQVTM; CDR2 reads ANQGSEA. The V and J ends lost 7 bases and 2 bases respectively, with 18 bases between them. Here the CDR3 reads CSGNGRAGAYNEQFF. DNA for the CDR3: TGCAGCGGGAACGGCAGAGCGGGCGCCTACAATGAGCAGTTCTTC.

The chain recombines TRBV19 with TRBJ1-2; possibly TRBD1 for D (5 bases). The CDR3 length is 17 residues. The germline gives CDR1 LNHDA, CDR2 SQIVND (reference sequence). V was trimmed by 3 bases and J by 4 bases, leaving 21 bases between them. The CDR3: CASSMTDEREVLYGYTF. CDR3 DNA: TGTGCCAGTAGTATGACAGACGAACGGGAGGTACTCTATGGCTACACCTTC.

The chain combines TRBV7-6 with TRBJ2-2, with a possible D match to TRBD2 (5 bases). Trimming removed 1 base at V and 4 bases at J, with 10 bases between. The germline V gene has CDR1 SGHVS and CDR2 FNYEAQ. CDR3 size: 15 residues. CDR3 amino acids: CASSLGSGVTGELFF. As DNA, the CDR3 is TGTGCCAGCAGCTTAGGGTCCGGGGTCACCGGGGAGCTGTTTTTT.

The genes are TRBV5-4 and TRBJ1-2, with TRBD1 identical over 7 bases. CDR1 and CDR2 from the germline V gene are SGHNT and YYREEE (reference sequence). The V gene end was trimmed by 0 bases and the J gene end by 6 bases; junction bases not matched to a gene: 11. The CDR3 has 16 amino acids. The CDR3 DNA is TGTGCCAGCAGCTTGGCCGACAGGGCGCATCAAGATGGCTACACCTTC. Translated, it gives CASSLADRAHQDGYTF. Filled out from reference TRBV5-4 and TRBJ1-2, the complete variable domain reads ETGVTQSPTHLIKTRGQQVTLRCSSQSGHNTVSWYQQALGQGPQFIFQYYREEENGRGNFPPRFSGLQFPNYSSELNVNALELDDSALYLCASSLADRAHQDGYTFGSGTRLTVV.

Concerning this clone itself: One end of the junction varies from germline; a read error may be responsible. The V and J genes are TRBV19 and TRBJ1-3; TRBD1 matches at 9 bases. Germline lookup yields CDR1 LNHDA and CDR2 SQIVND (reference sequence). The CDR3 runs to 12 residues. CDR3 sequence reads: CASSMLGQGTLF. The CDR3 bases are TGTGCCAGTAGCATGCTAGGACAGGGGACCCTTTTT.

The rearrangement links TRBV19 to TRBJ1-3; the match to TRBD1 covers 7 bases. The J segment lost 0 bases and the V segment lost 10 bases, leaving 9 bases of the junction unmatched. This CDR3 is built from 15 residues. Germline CDR1 and CDR2: LNHDA and SQIVND (reference sequence). CDR3 DNA: TGTGCCACCGGGGGACAGTTAGGCTCTGGAAACACCATATATTTT. Its protein is CATGGQLGSGNTIYF.